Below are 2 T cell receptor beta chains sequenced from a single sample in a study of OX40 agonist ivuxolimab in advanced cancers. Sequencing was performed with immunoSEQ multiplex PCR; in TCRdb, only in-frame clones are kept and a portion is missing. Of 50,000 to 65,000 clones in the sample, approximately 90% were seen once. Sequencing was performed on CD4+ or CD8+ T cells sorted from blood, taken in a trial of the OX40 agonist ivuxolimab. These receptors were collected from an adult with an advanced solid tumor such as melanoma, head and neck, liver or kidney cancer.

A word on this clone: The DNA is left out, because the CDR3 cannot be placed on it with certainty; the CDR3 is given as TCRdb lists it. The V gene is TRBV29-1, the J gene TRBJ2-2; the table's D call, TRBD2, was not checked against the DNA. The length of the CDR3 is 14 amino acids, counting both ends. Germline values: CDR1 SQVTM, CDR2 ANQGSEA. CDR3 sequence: CSALTQRRAGELFF.

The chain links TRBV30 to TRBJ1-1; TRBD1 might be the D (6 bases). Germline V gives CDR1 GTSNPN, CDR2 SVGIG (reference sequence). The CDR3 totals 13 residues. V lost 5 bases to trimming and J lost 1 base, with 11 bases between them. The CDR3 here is CAWAQGRNTEAFF. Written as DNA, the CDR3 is TGTGCCTGGGCGCAGGGGCGGAACACTGAAGCTTTCTTT.